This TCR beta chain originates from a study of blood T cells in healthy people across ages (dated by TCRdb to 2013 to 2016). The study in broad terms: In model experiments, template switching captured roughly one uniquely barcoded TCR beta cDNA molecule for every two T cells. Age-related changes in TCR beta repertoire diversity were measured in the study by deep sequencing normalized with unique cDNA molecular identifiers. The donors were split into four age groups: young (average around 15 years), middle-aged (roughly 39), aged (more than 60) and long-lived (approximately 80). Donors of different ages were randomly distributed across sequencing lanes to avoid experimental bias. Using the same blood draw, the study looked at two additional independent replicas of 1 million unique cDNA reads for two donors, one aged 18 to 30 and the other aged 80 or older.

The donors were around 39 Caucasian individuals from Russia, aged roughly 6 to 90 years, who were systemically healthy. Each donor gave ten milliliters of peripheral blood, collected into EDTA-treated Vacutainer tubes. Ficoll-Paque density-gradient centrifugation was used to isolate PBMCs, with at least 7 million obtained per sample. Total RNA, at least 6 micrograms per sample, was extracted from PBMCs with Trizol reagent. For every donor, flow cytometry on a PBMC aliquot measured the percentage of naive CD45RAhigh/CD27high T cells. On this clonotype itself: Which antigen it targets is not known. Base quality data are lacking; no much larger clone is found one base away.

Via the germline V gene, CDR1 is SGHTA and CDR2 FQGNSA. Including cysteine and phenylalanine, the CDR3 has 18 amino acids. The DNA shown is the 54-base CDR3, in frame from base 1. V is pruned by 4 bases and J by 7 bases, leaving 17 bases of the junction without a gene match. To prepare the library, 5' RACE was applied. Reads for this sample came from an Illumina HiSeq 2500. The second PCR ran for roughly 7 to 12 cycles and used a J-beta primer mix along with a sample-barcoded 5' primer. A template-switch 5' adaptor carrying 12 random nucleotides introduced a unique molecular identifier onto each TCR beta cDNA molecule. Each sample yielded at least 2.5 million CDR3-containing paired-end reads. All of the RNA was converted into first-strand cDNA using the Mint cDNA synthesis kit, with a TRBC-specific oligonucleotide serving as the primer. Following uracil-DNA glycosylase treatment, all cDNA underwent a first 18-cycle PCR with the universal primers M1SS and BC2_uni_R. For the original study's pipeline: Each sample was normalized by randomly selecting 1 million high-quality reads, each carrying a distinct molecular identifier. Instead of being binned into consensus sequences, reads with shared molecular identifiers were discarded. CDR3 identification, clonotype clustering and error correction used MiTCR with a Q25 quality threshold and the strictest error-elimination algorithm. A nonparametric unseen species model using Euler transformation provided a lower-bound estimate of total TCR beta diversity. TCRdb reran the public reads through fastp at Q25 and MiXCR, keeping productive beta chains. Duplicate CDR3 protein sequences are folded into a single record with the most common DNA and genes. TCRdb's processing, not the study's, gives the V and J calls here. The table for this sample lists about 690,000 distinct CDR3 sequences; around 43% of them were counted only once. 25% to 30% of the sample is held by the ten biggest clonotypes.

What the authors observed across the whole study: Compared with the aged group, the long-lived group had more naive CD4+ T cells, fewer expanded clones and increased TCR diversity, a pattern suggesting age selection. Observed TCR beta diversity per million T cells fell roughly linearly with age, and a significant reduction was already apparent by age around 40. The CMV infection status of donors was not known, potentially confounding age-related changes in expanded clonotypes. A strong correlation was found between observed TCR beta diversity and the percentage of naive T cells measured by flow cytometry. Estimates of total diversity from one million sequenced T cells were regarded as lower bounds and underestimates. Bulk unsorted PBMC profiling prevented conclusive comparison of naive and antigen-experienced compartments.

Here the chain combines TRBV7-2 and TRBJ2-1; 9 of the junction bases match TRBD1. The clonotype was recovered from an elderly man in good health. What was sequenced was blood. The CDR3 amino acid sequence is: CASSSPSSRTGVVNEQFF. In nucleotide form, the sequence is TGTGCCAGCAGCTCCCCCAGTTCCCGGACAGGGGTTGTTAATGAGCAGTTCTTC.